This T cell receptor beta chain was recorded in a study of T cell clones after liver transplantation. Trimming stripped 6 bases from V and 6 bases from J, with 12 bases between. The CDR3 runs to 13 residues. The germline gives CDR1 KGHSH, CDR2 LQKENI. Repertoires were generated with immunoSEQ multiplex PCR, while TCRdb's copy carries only in-frame clones and drops some. The sample has about 68,000 clones, 90% to 95% seen once; the top ten hold roughly 0.98%. The sample in question was CD4+ T cells from blood, obtained approximately 25 months after liver transplant. The receptor was derived from a human patient who received a liver transplant. Among the T cells, some may be from the graft donor. The J gene is TRBJ2-4, the V gene TRBV18, with D perhaps assigned TRBD1 or TRBD2 (5 bases each). In DNA, the CDR3 is TGTGCCAGCTCGTCGGGACGGAGAAACATTCAGTACTTC. Protein product: CASSSGRRNIQYF.